The clone carrying this T cell receptor beta chain was recorded only once. The antigen remains undetermined. This CDR3 has 17 residues. V lost 5 bases, J lost 1 base, and 8 bases stayed unmatched. From the reads, TCRdb called clonotypes with MiXCR, one entry per CDR3 protein. The sample includes approximately 160,000 distinct CDR3 sequences, roughly 15% of them seen just once. These data originate in a study of T cell repertoires in cytomegalovirus infection. Findings and limits, study-wide: Dominant in the ex vivo response were TCR beta clonotypes restricted by HLA-C and specific for CMV.

Source material: CD8+ T cells from PBMCs. This sequence was found in a human donor in good health (CMV status not recorded). Some clones in this sample may be carry-over from other donors' samples. The chain combines TRBV12-3 or TRBV12-4 with TRBJ1-1, with TRBD1 identical over 12 bases. The CDR3 region has the DNA TGTGCCAGCAGTGATCCCGGGACAGGGGGCTGGAACACTGAAGCTTTCTTT. Its protein is CASSDPGTGGWNTEAFF.